This T cell receptor (beta chain) comes out of a study of Graves' ophthalmopathy and Graves' hyperthyroidism. TCR beta CDR3 amplification used RNA transcripts. In the first round, RT-PCR was carried out with HTBI primers, and a multiplex PCR formed the second round. TCRdb itself ran the multiplex PCR reads through MiXCR, one entry per CDR3 protein. In the table there are about 220,000 distinct CDR3 sequences, roughly 21% of which are singletons. This sequence was found in a woman aged 45 to 65 with Graves' ophthalmopathy. Sequencing was carried out using peripheral blood.

This CDR3 is CASSLVGRVVETQYF. In nucleotides, the CDR3 is TGTGCCAGCAGCTTAGTCGGGAGGGTAGTTGAGACCCAGTACTTC. The chain combines TRBV7-2 with TRBJ2-5, with 8 bases aligning to TRBD2. This CDR3 is built from 15 residues. Per germline, CDR1 SGHTA and CDR2 FQGNSA. V lost 1 base, J lost 5 bases, and 6 bases stayed unmatched.